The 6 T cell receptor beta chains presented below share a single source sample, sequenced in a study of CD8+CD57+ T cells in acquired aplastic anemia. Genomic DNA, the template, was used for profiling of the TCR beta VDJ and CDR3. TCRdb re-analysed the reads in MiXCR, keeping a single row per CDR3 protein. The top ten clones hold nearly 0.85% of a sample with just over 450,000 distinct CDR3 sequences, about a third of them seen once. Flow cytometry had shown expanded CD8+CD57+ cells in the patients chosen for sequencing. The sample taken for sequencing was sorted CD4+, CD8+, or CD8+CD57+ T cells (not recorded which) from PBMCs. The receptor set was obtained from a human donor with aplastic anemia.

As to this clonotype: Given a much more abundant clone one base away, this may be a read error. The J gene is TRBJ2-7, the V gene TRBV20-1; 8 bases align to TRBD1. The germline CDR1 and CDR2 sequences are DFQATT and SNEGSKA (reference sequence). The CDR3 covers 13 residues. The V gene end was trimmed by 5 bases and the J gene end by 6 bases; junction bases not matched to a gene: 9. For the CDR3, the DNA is TGCAGTGCTGGTCTCCAGGGGGCAGGCGAGCAGTACTTC. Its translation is CSAGLQGAGEQYF.

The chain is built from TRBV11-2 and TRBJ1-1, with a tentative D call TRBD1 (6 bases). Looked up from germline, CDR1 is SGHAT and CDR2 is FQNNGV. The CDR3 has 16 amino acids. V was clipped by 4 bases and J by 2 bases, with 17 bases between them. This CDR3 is CASSSIYRAENTEAFF. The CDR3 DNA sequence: TGTGCCAGCAGCTCCATTTACAGGGCGGAAAACACTGAAGCTTTCTTT.

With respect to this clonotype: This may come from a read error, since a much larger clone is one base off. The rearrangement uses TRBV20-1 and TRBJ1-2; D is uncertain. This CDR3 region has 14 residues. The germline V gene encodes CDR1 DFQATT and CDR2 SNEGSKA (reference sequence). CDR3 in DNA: TGCAGTGCTAGAGATACGAGGCGGCTGGACGGCTGCACCTTC. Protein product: CSARDTRRLDGCTF.

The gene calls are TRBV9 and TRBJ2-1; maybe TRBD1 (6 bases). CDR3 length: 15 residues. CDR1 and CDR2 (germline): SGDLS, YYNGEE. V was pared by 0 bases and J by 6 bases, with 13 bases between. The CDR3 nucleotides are TGTGCCAGCAGCGTAGTGTCAGGGGCAACCAATGAGCAGTTCTTC. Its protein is CASSVVSGATNEQFF.

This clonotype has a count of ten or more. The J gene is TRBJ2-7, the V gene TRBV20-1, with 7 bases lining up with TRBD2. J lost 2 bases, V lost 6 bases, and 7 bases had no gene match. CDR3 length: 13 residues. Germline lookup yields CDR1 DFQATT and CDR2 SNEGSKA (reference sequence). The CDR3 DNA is TGCAGTGCCGCCCCTAGCGGACCCTACGAGCAGTACTTC. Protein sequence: CSAAPSGPYEQYF.

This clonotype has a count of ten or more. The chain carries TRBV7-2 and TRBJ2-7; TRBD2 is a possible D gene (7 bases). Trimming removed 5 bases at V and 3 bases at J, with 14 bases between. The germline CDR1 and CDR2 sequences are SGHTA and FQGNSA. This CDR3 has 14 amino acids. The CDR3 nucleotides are TGTGCCAGCAGCCGGGGGGCCACTTACTACGAGCAGTACTTC. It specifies CASSRGATYYEQYF.